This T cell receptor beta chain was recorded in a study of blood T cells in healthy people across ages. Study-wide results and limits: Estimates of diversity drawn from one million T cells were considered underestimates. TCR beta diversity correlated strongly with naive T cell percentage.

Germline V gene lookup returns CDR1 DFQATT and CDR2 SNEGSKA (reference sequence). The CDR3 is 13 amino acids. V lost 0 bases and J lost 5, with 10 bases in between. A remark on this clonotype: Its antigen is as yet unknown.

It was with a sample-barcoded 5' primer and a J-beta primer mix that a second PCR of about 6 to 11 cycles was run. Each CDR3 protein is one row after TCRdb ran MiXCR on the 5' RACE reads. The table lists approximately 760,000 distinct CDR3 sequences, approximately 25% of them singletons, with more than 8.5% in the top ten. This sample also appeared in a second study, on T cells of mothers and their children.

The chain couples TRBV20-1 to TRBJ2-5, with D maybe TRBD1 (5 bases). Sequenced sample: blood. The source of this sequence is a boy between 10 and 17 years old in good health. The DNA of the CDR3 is TGCAGTGCTAGAGAGCAGGGTTGGGAGACCCAGTACTTC. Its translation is CSAREQGWETQYF.